A single T cell receptor (beta chain) is shown here with its context. This entry belongs to a study of blood T cell repertoires in COVID-19. Only in-frame clones appear in the TCRdb table, and some are missing; sequencing was by immunoSEQ multiplex PCR. The sample holds roughly 150,000 clones, roughly three quarters seen once. The germline gives CDR1 MDHEN, CDR2 SYDVKM. V gave up 1 base and J gave up 5 bases; unmatched junction bases: 1. The CDR3 is 14 amino acids. Sequencing was done on a sample of PBMCs or T cells enriched from blood (not recorded which). The source of this sequence is a woman aged 50 to 60 who had recovered from COVID-19. This rearrangement joins TRBV28 to TRBJ1-4, with TRBD1 matching over 7 bases. This chain's CDR3 is CASSLLTGNEKLFF. In DNA form, the CDR3 reads TGTGCCAGCAGTTTATTGACAGGGAATGAAAAACTGTTTTTT. Based on the CDR3 plus reference TRBV28 and TRBJ1-4, the full variable domain is DVKVTQSSRYLVKRTGEKVFLECVQDMDHENMFWYRQDPGLGLRLIYFSYDVKMKEKGDIPEGYSVSREKKERFSLILESASTNQTSMYLCASSLLTGNEKLFFGSGTQLSVL.